This paragraph covers one TCR beta chain sequence. This CDR3 has 17 amino acids. With 0 bases removed from V and 1 base from J, the gap between germline ends came to 15 bases. Germline CDR1 reads MGHRA; CDR2 reads YSYEKL. The sample belongs to a study of T cells in tuberculosis. Study-wide context: IGRA-negative adolescents, IGRA-positive adolescents with latent tuberculosis and adults with active tuberculosis formed this South African cohort.

Only in-frame clones appear in the TCRdb table, and some are missing; sequencing was by immunoSEQ multiplex PCR. The repertoire has roughly 44,000 clones, 90% to 95% of them found once; the top ten carry over 6.5%. Each clinical donor contributed on average around 100,000 T cells from unsorted cryopreserved PBMC. The receptor's source is a donor aged 10 to 29 with latent tuberculosis or without tuberculosis infection. This sequence joins TRBV4-1 and TRBJ2-5; the D is unclear. Sequencing was carried out using PBMCs. The CDR3 DNA is TGCGCCAGCAGCCAAGATGGTACGACGACTTTCCAAGAGACCCAGTACTTC. As protein: CASSQDGTTTFQETQYF.